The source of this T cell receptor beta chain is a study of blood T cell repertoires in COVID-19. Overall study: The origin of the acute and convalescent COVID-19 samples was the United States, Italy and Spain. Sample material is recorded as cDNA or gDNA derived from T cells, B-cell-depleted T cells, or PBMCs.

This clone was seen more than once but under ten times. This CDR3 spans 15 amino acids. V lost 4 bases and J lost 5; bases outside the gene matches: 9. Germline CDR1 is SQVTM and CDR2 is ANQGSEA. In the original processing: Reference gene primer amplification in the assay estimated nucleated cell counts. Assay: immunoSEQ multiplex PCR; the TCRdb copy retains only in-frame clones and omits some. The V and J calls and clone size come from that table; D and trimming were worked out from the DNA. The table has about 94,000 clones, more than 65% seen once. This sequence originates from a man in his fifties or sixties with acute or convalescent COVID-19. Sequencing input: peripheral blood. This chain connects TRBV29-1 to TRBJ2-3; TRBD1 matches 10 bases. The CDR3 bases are TGCAGCGTTGGTCTACTCTGGACAGGGGGAGATACGCAGTATTTT. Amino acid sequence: CSVGLLWTGGDTQYF.